This entry lists 29 T cell receptor beta chains sequenced from one sample in a study of tumor-infiltrating lymphocytes in primary liver carcinoma. With a constant-region primer, TCR beta cDNA was made from around 530 ng of total RNA. Slightly modified ARM-PCR served as the procedure for the TCR beta libraries. These libraries came from three rounds of nested multiplex PCR. A C-beta reverse primer was combined with TRBV1-TRBV30 forward primers in the first two PCR rounds, and each round had ten to eleven cycles. TCRdb analysed the multiplex PCR reads with MiXCR anew, one entry per CDR3 protein. The sample yields fewer than 350,000 distinct CDR3 sequences, 65% seen once. Extraction also yielded germline DNA, while blood RNA was obtained from unsorted whole blood. The sequencing sample was made of peripheral blood. These receptors originate from a man aged 40-49 years with primary liver carcinoma and hepatitis B virus infection.

J is TRBJ2-7 and V is TRBV18; D unclear. The V and J ends lost 1 base and 0 bases respectively, with 16 bases between them. The germline V gene encodes CDR1 KGHSH and CDR2 LQKENI. CDR3 size: 17 residues. Written as DNA, the CDR3 is TGTGCCAGCTCACCACTGACAACGGTACCCAGCTCCTACGAGCAGTACTTC. This translates into CASSPLTTVPSSYEQYF.

As regards this clonotype: An end of the junction does not agree with germline; a read error may underlie this. The chain employs TRBV12-3 or TRBV12-4 and TRBJ2-5; 7 bases map to TRBD2. The CDR3 runs to 13 residues. The CDR3 is CASRPSGQETQNF. CDR3 coding DNA: TGTGCCAGCAGACCTAGCGGCCAAGAGACCCAGAACTTC.

As concerns this clonotype: This clone may be a read error of a much larger clone one base away. The genes are TRBV6-1 and TRBJ1-4; D is perhaps TRBD1 (5 bases). This CDR3 spans 13 amino acids. In germline, CDR1 is MNHNS, CDR2 SASEGT. The CDR3 reads CASSGQLNEKLSF. DNA for the CDR3: TGTGCCAGCAGTGGACAGCTTAATGAAAAACTGTCTTTT.

The genes are TRBV19 and TRBJ2-1; TRBD1 aligns across 9 bases. Trimming at V came to 6 bases and at J to 6 bases, leaving 6 bases not matched to a gene. Germline assignment: CDR1 LNHDA and CDR2 SQIVND (reference sequence). This CDR3 spans 14 amino acids. The CDR3 sequence: CASRGQGNLNEQFF. In DNA, the CDR3 is TGTGCCAGTAGGGGACAGGGTAACCTCAATGAGCAGTTCTTC.

In regard to this clonotype: A much larger clonotype is one base distant, so this may be a read error. The J gene is TRBJ1-2, the V gene TRBV4-3, with TRBD1 as a possible D gene (5 bases). Germline V lookup: CDR1 LGHNA, CDR2 YSLEER. The CDR3 length is 15 residues. CDR3 protein: CVSSHSGSGIYGYTF. The DNA for the CDR3 is TGCGTCAGCAGCCATTCAGGGTCCGGTATCTATGGCTACACCTTC.

This clonotype came up once. The J gene is TRBJ2-1, the V gene TRBV6-5; D remains unclear. The length of the CDR3 is 16 residues. In germline, CDR1 is MNHEY, CDR2 SVGAGI. The V end lost 4 bases, the J end lost 4 bases, and 17 bases lay between the germline ends. The CDR3 coding sequence is TGTGCCAGCAGTTCACGGGCCCTCGTGGGGTACAATGAGCAGTTCTTC. Amino acids: CASSSRALVGYNEQFF.

Turning to this clonotype: One end of the junction varies from germline; a read error may be responsible. The chain employs TRBV5-4 and TRBJ2-1, with D hard to call. Germline CDR1 reads SGHNT; CDR2 reads YYREEE (reference sequence). The CDR3 is 13 residues long. CDR3 amino acids: CDSSTPLIWEQFF. The CDR3 DNA is TGTGACAGCAGCACCCCACTGATTTGGGAGCAGTTCTTC.

This CDR3 is CAIRGPKTGQSDTEAFF. The CDR3 coding sequence is TGTGCCATCAGGGGACCCAAGACGGGACAGTCGGACACTGAAGCTTTCTTT. The chain has TRBV10-3 and TRBJ1-1, with TRBD1 matching 7 bases. The V segment lost 6 bases and the J segment 3 bases; nucleotides outside the gene matches: 16. The CDR3 has 17 residues. CDR1 and CDR2 from the germline V gene are ENHRY and SYGVKD.

The V and J genes are TRBV28 and TRBJ1-6, with 7 bases fitting TRBD1. The CDR3 has 15 residues. J gave up 7 bases and V 6 bases, and 9 bases lay outside the gene matches. Germline V CDR1 and CDR2: MDHEN, SYDVKM. Here the CDR3 reads CASRPRTGENSPLHF. In DNA form, the CDR3 reads TGTGCCAGCAGGCCGCGGACAGGAGAGAATTCACCCCTCCACTTT.

V and J are TRBV7-9 and TRBJ1-1; tentatively, D is TRBD1 (5 bases). The CDR3 has 17 amino acids. Germline-derived CDR1 and CDR2 are SEHNR and FQNEAQ (reference sequence). V was clipped by 5 bases and J by 0 bases, with 19 bases between them. CDR3 in DNA: TGTGCCAGCAGCCCAAGTTGGGACGGCCTCATGAACACTGAAGCTTTCTTT. It is translated as CASSPSWDGLMNTEAFF.

With regard to this clonotype: This CDR3 fails to terminate in the conserved phenylalanine or tryptophan, so it likely reflects a read error. The chain uses TRBV11-2 and TRBJ1-2, with TRBD1 as a possible D gene (6 bases). CDR1 and CDR2 (germline): SGHAT, FQNNGV. This CDR3 contains 14 residues. CDR3 sequence: CTSSAGHFNYGYTI. The CDR3 DNA follows: TGTACCAGCAGCGCGGGACACTTTAACTATGGCTACACCATC.

This clonotype was picked up many times. This chain joins TRBV6-2 or TRBV6-3 and TRBJ1-5, with a possible D match to TRBD1 (5 bases). V lost 8 bases to trimming and J lost 5 bases, with 16 bases between them. In germline, CDR1 is MNHEY, CDR2 SVGEGT. The length of the CDR3 is 14 residues. The CDR3 nucleotides read TGTGCCAGCGGATCCCGGGGACTGGATCAGCCCCAGCATTTT. It encodes CASGSRGLDQPQHF.

Regarding this clonotype: With a much larger clone just one base away, this may be a read error. The chain has TRBV29-1 and TRBJ2-5, with a possible D match to TRBD2 (5 bases). This CDR3 has 12 residues. The V gene's germline CDR1 is SQVTM and CDR2 ANQGSEA. In nucleotides, the CDR3 is TGCAGCGTTGGAACTCTCGGGGAGACCCATTACTTC. Its translation: CSVGTLGETHYF. The entire variable domain, with the rest obtained from reference TRBV29-1 and TRBJ2-5, is as follows: SAVISQKPSRDICQRGTSLTIQCQVDSQVTMMFWYRQQPGQSLTLIATANQGSEATYESGFVIDKFPISRPNLTFSTLTVSNMSPEDSSIYLCSVGTLGETHYFGPGTRLLVL.

The rearrangement links TRBV5-4 to TRBJ2-1; TRBD2 matches at 11 bases. V dropped 4 bases and J dropped 8; count of bases not matched to a gene: 8. This CDR3 region has 15 residues. Germline CDR1 reads SGHNT; CDR2 reads YYREEE (reference sequence). The CDR3 bases are TGTGCCAGCAGCCTAACTAGCGGGAGCGAGGATGAGCAGTTCTTC. Translated: CASSLTSGSEDEQFF.

This clonotype was seen a single time. The junction departs from the called germline gene at one end, perhaps through a read error. The V call is TRBV25-1, the J call TRBJ2-3; 10 nucleotides line up with TRBD2. Germline loops: CDR1 MGHDK, CDR2 SYGVNS. CDR3 length equals 19 residues. This CDR3 reads CAGPNTRLAGPLMADTQYF. The CDR3 coding sequence is TGTGCCGGCCCGAATACCAGACTAGCGGGCCCCCTGATGGCAGATACACAGTATTTT. The full variable domain, its missing parts supplied by reference TRBV25-1 and TRBJ2-3, is EADIYQTPRYLVIGTGKKITLECSQTMGHDKMYWYQQDPGMELHLIHYSYGVNSTEKGDLSSESTVSRIRTEHFPLTLESARPSHTSQYLCAGPNTRLAGPLMADTQYFGPGTRLTVL.

With regard to this clonotype: Possible read error: a much larger clone is one base away. The rearrangement uses TRBV6-6 and TRBJ2-1; D not certain. This CDR3 is built from 15 residues. CDR1 is MNHNY and CDR2 is SVGAGI in the germline V gene (reference sequence). The CDR3, as DNA: TGTGCCATCAGTTTCGGTGGAACCTCTTACAATGAGCAGTTCTTC. Encoded protein: CAISFGGTSYNEQFF.

This clonotype was seen repeatedly, ten times or more. The chain uses TRBV12-3 or TRBV12-4 and TRBJ2-2; TRBD1 might be the D (6 bases). Trimming removed 4 bases at V and 7 bases at J, with 16 bases between. This CDR3 is 15 amino acids long. In DNA form, the CDR3 reads TGTGCCAGCAGTTCCCAAGGGGGATACGTCGGGGAGCTGTTTTTT. This translates into CASSSQGGYVGELFF.

This clonotype showed up just a few times. A much larger clonotype is one base distant, so this may be a read error. The CDR3 DNA reads as TGCGCCAGCAGCGGAACCAGACAGATCTATGGCTACACCTTC. Protein: CASSGTRQIYGYTF. The V and J genes are TRBV4-1 and TRBJ1-2; weak D call: TRBD1 (5 bases). V was shortened by 5 bases and J by 4 bases, with 14 bases between the two germline ends. CDR3 size: 14 residues. Germline loops: CDR1 MGHRA, CDR2 YSYEKL.

This clonotype was seen a few times. A much more abundant neighbour one base away suggests this may be a read error. The V and J genes are TRBV1 and TRBJ2-1; the table's D call of TRBD2 was not tested on the DNA. TRBV1 is shown as a pseudogene. The CDR3 is made up of 16 amino acids. CDR3 sequence (DNA): TGCACCAGCAACCAAGACGCTAAAGTAGCGGGATATGAGCAGTTCTTC. This translates into CTSNQDAKVAGYEQFF.

Turning to this clonotype: Being one base from a much bigger clone, this may be a read error. This rearrangement joins TRBV4-2 to TRBJ2-7; possible D gene TRBD2, 6 bases. CDR3 length: 14 residues. Germline CDR1 and CDR2: LGHNA and YNFKEQ. The chain's CDR3 is CAGSPLPREGEQYF. The CDR3 DNA follows: TGTGCCGGCAGCCCCCTTCCGCGGGAAGGCGAGCAGTACTTC.

This clonotype came up many times. The rearrangement joins TRBV6-2 or TRBV6-3 to TRBJ2-1, with D possibly matching TRBD2 (5 bases). The V gene lost 8 bases and the J gene lost 7 bases, with 15 bases spanning the gap. The CDR3 contains 13 residues. Germline loops: CDR1 MNHEY, CDR2 SVGEGT. CDR3 region: CASCLIARNEQFF. CDR3 in DNA: TGTGCCAGCTGTCTAATAGCGCGGAATGAGCAGTTCTTC.

Concerning this clonotype itself: Just one base apart from a much larger clone, this may be a read error. J is TRBJ2-1 and V is TRBV12-3 or TRBV12-4; no clear D. This CDR3 spans 16 amino acids. The CDR3 protein is CTSSLFRTSSYNEQFF. CDR3 in DNA: TGTACCAGCAGTCTCTTCCGTACGAGCTCCTACAATGAGCAGTTCTTC.

This clonotype was seen at least ten times. The rearrangement links TRBV6-5 to TRBJ1-6, with 7 positions matching TRBD1. Germline V lookup: CDR1 MNHEY, CDR2 SVGAGI. The CDR3 covers 16 residues. Losses at the gene ends were 6 bases for V and 1 base for J; bases not matched to a gene: 6. The CDR3 region is CASREQQGSYNSPLHF. The CDR3 DNA reads as TGTGCCAGCAGGGAACAACAGGGGTCCTATAATTCACCCCTCCACTTT.

The rearrangement links TRBV5-6 to TRBJ1-2, with D possibly matching TRBD1 (5 bases). Trimming cost V 2 bases and J 2 bases, with 13 bases left between them. The CDR3 runs to 15 residues. The germline gives CDR1 SGHDT, CDR2 YYEEEE. DNA for the CDR3: TGTGCCAGCAGCTTAAGAGACAGTTTCAACTATGGCTACACCTTC. This encodes CASSLRDSFNYGYTF.

As concerns this clonotype: Given a much more abundant clone one base away, this may be a read error. The rearrangement joins TRBV10-3 to TRBJ1-4; D uncertain. This CDR3 has 14 residues. Germline V lookup: CDR1 ENHRY, CDR2 SYGVKD. V was clipped by 1 base and J by 10 bases, with 13 bases between them. This CDR3 reads CAISELLRKGKLFF. The DNA of the CDR3 is TGTGCCATCAGTGAGTTACTCCGAAAGGGAAAACTGTTTTTT.

A remark on this clonotype: A read error may be the cause here, since a much bigger clone is one base away. V and J are TRBV10-3 and TRBJ1-4; 9 bases are a match to TRBD1. The CDR3 length is 15 residues. The J segment lost 8 bases and the V segment lost 5 bases, leaving 9 bases of the junction unmatched. Germline CDR1 ENHRY, CDR2 SYGVKD. The CDR3 sequence is CAISRTGEDREKLFF. The CDR3 DNA is TGTGCCATCAGTAGGACAGGGGAGGATCGAGAAAAACTGTTTTTT.

About this clonotype itself: A much larger clone differs by one base, so this may be a read error. The CDR3 protein is CVIRSGETEAFF. Here the CDR3 DNA reads TGTGTCATCAGATCGGGGGAGACTGAAGCTTTCTTT. This chain links TRBV10-3 with TRBJ1-1; maybe TRBD1 (5 bases). Germline CDR1 is ENHRY and CDR2 is SYGVKD. The CDR3 extends over 12 amino acids.

A few counts support this clonotype. The chain joins TRBV2 to TRBJ1-1, with TRBD1 identical over 7 bases. Germline-derived CDR1 and CDR2 are SNHLY and FYNNEI. V gave up 7 bases and J gave up 1 base; unmatched junction bases: 3. The CDR3 runs 13 residues. The CDR3 DNA follows: TGTGCCAGCAAGGGACAGCCGAACACTGAAGCTTTCTTT. Translation: CASKGQPNTEAFF.

Worth noting for this clonotype: Germline and junction disagree at one end, which may indicate a read error. Here the CDR3 reads CARRPGTANQPQHF. For the CDR3, the DNA is TGTGCCCGCAGGCCCGGGACAGCAAATCAGCCCCAGCATTTT. This chain connects TRBV6-5 to TRBJ1-5, with TRBD1 identical over 7 bases. The CDR3 totals 14 residues. CDR1 is MNHEY and CDR2 is SVGAGI in the germline V gene.